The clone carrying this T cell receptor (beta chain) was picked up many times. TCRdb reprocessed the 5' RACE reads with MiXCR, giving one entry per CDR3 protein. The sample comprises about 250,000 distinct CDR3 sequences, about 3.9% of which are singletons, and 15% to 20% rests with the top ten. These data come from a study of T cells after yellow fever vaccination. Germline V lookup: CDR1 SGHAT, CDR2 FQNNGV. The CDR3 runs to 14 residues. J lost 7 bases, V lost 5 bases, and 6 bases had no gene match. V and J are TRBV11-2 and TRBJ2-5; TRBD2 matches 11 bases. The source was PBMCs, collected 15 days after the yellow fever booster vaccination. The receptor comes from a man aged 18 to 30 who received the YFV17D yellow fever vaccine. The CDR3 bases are TGTGCCAGCAGCCCACCTGGGACTAGCGGGACCCAGTACTTC. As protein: CASSPPGTSGTQYF.